The 11 T cell receptor beta chains in this list originate from one sample, sequenced in a study of metastatic and nonmetastatic thyroid tumors. Patients underwent thyroid surgery, and none had received any treatment before it. TCRdb re-analyzed the PCR reads using MiXCR. The sample contains about 43,000 clones, around 3.1% of which appear only once. The specimen was blood. The receptors stem from a female donor with papillary thyroid cancer or a benign thyroid nodule (not recorded which). Some clones in this sample may be carry-over from other donors' samples.

This clone was seen at least ten times. V is TRBV7-2 and J is TRBJ2-3; TRBD2 matches 9 bases. CDR1 is SGHTA and CDR2 is FQGNSA in the germline V gene. The length of the CDR3 is 16 residues. Trimming cost V 0 bases and J 1 base; bases outside gene matches: 2. The chain's CDR3 is CASSLAAGGRTDTQYF. DNA of the CDR3: TGTGCCAGCAGCTTAGCTGCGGGAGGGCGCACAGATACGCAGTATTTT.

This clone was detected many times. The chain links TRBV7-8 to TRBJ2-7, with 10 bases aligning to TRBD2. With 5 bases clipped from V and 1 base from J, the junction kept 5 bases outside the gene matches. Germline V CDR1 and CDR2: SGHVS, FQNEAQ. The CDR3 has 15 residues. CDR3 in amino acids: CASSPSAGGSYEQYF. The CDR3 DNA reads as TGTGCCAGCAGCCCTTCAGCGGGAGGGTCCTACGAGCAGTACTTC.

This clone was detected a few times. The chain uses TRBV2 and TRBJ2-3; 9 nucleotides match TRBD2. CDR1 is SNHLY, CDR2 FYNNEI, per germline. V lost 3 bases to trimming and J lost 1 base; unmatched junction nucleotides: 5. The CDR3 is 16 residues long. CDR3 in amino acids: CASSDAGGGGTDTQYF. CDR3 sequence (DNA): TGTGCCAGCAGTGATGCGGGAGGGGGGGGCACAGATACGCAGTATTTT. Based on the CDR3 plus reference TRBV2 and TRBJ2-3, the full variable domain is EPEVTQTPSHQVTQMGQEVILRCVPISNHLYFYWYRQILGQKVEFLVSFYNNEISEKSEIFDDQFSVERPDGSNFTLKIRSTKLEDSAMYFCASSDAGGGGTDTQYFGPGTRLTVL.

This clone was counted a few times. V is TRBV27 and J is TRBJ1-6; a possible D gene is TRBD1 (6 bases). Deletions cut 5 bases from V and 4 bases from J, with 9 bases between. The CDR3 length is 14 residues. Germline CDR1 and CDR2: MNHEY and SMNVEV (reference sequence). CDR3 sequence (DNA): TGTGCCAGCAGTGGGACACCGTATAATTCACCCCTCCACTTT. Protein product: CASSGTPYNSPLHF.

This clone occurred many times. The gene calls are TRBV12-3 or TRBV12-4 and TRBJ2-2; a weak D match, TRBD1 (5 bases). Trimming removed 6 bases at V and 1 base at J, with 12 bases between. The CDR3 is 15 amino acids. The CDR3 reads CASRINTGNTGELFF. The CDR3 DNA sequence: TGTGCCAGCAGGATAAACACAGGGAACACCGGGGAGCTGTTTTTT.

This clone was observed at least ten times. Different DNA sequences within this sample yield the same CDR3. The V call is TRBV6-5, the J call TRBJ2-2; D unresolved. CDR3 length equals 12 residues. Trimming removed 3 bases from V and 5 bases from J, with 4 bases in between. Germline values: CDR1 MNHEY, CDR2 SVGAGI. The CDR3 spells CASSYRTGELFF. The CDR3 DNA reads TGTGCCAGCAGTTATAGGACCGGGGAGCTGTTTTTT.

Comments on this clone: The sample holds other DNA sequences that translate to the same CDR3. The gene calls are TRBV12-3 or TRBV12-4 and TRBJ2-7; D perhaps matches TRBD1 (5 bases). V was shortened by 4 bases and J by 3 bases, with 10 bases between the two germline ends. The CDR3 is 13 residues long. The CDR3 is CASSSIQGYEQYF. Written as DNA, the CDR3 is TGTGCCAGCAGTTCCATCCAGGGCTACGAGCAGTACTTC.

This clone was seen ten or more times. The V call is TRBV5-1, the J call TRBJ2-6, with D maybe TRBD1 (6 bases). V lost 5 bases, J lost 0 bases, and 6 bases lay in between. The germline V gene has CDR1 SGHRS and CDR2 YFSETQ. The CDR3 has 14 amino acids. CDR3 DNA: TGCGCCAGCAGGGACAGCTCTGGGGCCAACGTCCTGACTTTC. Translation gives CASRDSSGANVLTF.

This clone was counted ten times or more. The V call is TRBV12-3 or TRBV12-4, the J call TRBJ1-1; no firm D call. The CDR3 contains 13 residues. The V and J ends lost 8 bases and 1 base respectively, with 11 bases between them. The CDR3 region is CASRDIENTEAFF. CDR3 sequence (DNA): TGTGCCAGCCGGGATATCGAGAACACTGAAGCTTTCTTT.

Ten or more counts support this clone. The chain uses TRBV12-3 or TRBV12-4 and TRBJ1-4; 7 bases agree with TRBD1. This CDR3 is 14 amino acids long. J was trimmed by 3 bases and V by 5 bases; bases with no gene match: 3. In DNA, the CDR3 is TGTGCCAGCAGTCCCGGACAGGCTAATGAAAAACTGTTTTTT. Its protein is CASSPGQANEKLFF.

This clone was counted many times. The chain couples TRBV29-1 to TRBJ2-1, with TRBD2 matching over 7 bases. Germline CDR1 reads SQVTM; CDR2 reads ANQGSEA. The CDR3 runs to 16 residues. V shed 3 bases and J 3 bases; nucleotides not matched to a gene: 11. CDR3 coding DNA: TGCAGCGTTGAGAGCGAGCGGGGAACATACTACAATGAGCAGTTCTTC. Translating it yields CSVESERGTYYNEQFF.